Each of the 12 T cell receptor beta chains below was sequenced from the same sample in a study of blood T cell repertoires in COVID-19. Sequencing was performed with immunoSEQ multiplex PCR; in TCRdb, only in-frame clones are kept and a portion is missing. This table has 180,000 or so clones, 60% to 85% appearing once. The sequenced sample was peripheral blood. Receptor source: a woman aged 50 to 60 with active or convalescent COVID-19.

This rearrangement joins TRBV29-1 to TRBJ2-2; the D gene is possibly TRBD2 (7 bases). Trimming took 6 bases from V and 2 from J, leaving 13 bases between them. From germline, CDR1 is SQVTM and CDR2 ANQGSEA. CDR3 length equals 14 residues. In DNA form, the CDR3 reads TGCAGCGTCGGCGGGGGCTCAAACACCGGGGAGCTGTTTTTT. This translates into CSVGGGSNTGELFF.

The gene calls are TRBV10-3 and TRBJ1-2; D not resolved. This CDR3 spans 12 amino acids. Trimming removed 3 bases at V and 5 bases at J, with 7 bases between. The germline V gene has CDR1 ENHRY and CDR2 SYGVKD. CDR3 in amino acids: CAISDGLYGYTF. The CDR3 nucleotides are TGTGCCATCAGTGACGGTTTATATGGCTACACCTTC.

The chain joins TRBV14 to TRBJ2-7, with D possibly being TRBD2 (5 bases). V gave up 1 base and J gave up 1 base, with 8 bases separating them. The CDR3 runs 14 residues. Germline values: CDR1 SGHDN, CDR2 FVKESK. The CDR3 loop is CASSQVGGSYEQYF. For the CDR3, the DNA is TGTGCCAGCAGCCAAGTCGGCGGGTCCTACGAGCAGTACTTC.

This clone was found a few times. The chain links TRBV6-2 or TRBV6-3 to TRBJ1-1; D gene ambiguous. Germline lookup yields CDR1 MNHEY and CDR2 SVGEGT. Trimming removed 0 bases at V and 4 bases at J, with 6 bases between. The CDR3 length is 13 residues. The DNA for the CDR3 is TGTGCCAGCAGTTACTCGGCGGGCACTGAAGCTTTCTTT. Its translation is CASSYSAGTEAFF.

The rearrangement joins TRBV6-6 to TRBJ2-2, with D uncertain. This CDR3 has 15 amino acids. V was shortened by 3 bases and J by 5 bases, with 13 bases between the two germline ends. CDR1 and CDR2 from the germline V gene are MNHNY and SVGAGI (reference sequence). The CDR3 protein is CASSYSYSGTGELFF. The CDR3, as DNA: TGTGCCAGCAGTTATAGCTACTCCGGGACCGGGGAGCTGTTTTTT.

As concerns this clone: At the DNA level, this CDR3 is encoded by other sequences in the same sample as well. The V call is TRBV9, the J call TRBJ1-3; D perhaps matches TRBD1 (5 bases). Germline CDR1 and CDR2: SGDLS and YYNGEE. The CDR3 is 15 residues long. Trimming cost V 0 bases and J 0 bases, with 7 bases left between them. The CDR3 nucleotides read TGTGCCAGCAGCGTAGGGCAGGGCTCTGGAAACACCATATATTTT. Amino acid sequence: CASSVGQGSGNTIYF.

V usage is TRBV28 and J usage is TRBJ2-7, with 9 bases that match TRBD1. Looked up from germline, CDR1 is MDHEN and CDR2 is SYDVKM. The trim removed 5 bases at V and 0 bases at J, leaving 2 bases unmatched. The CDR3 is 14 residues long. DNA for the CDR3: TGTGCCAGCAGTCTGGGACAGGGCTCCTACGAGCAGTACTTC. Protein sequence: CASSLGQGSYEQYF.

The gene calls are TRBV2 and TRBJ2-5; 11 bases are shared with TRBD2. The trim removed 6 bases at V and 3 bases at J, leaving 6 bases unmatched. This CDR3 spans 15 amino acids. Germline lookup yields CDR1 SNHLY and CDR2 FYNNEI. The CDR3: CASSARLAGKETQYF. The CDR3 DNA follows: TGTGCCAGCAGCGCACGACTAGCGGGGAAAGAGACCCAGTACTTC.

The chain recombines TRBV2 with TRBJ1-1; D is unresolved. Between the trimmed V and J ends, which lost 7 bases and 5 bases, there was a span of 11 bases. The CDR3 has 12 amino acids. Germline assignment: CDR1 SNHLY and CDR2 FYNNEI. The CDR3 region has the DNA TGTGCCAGCACCGGGGTCAGGACTGAAGCTTTCTTT. Translation gives CASTGVRTEAFF.

The CDR3 sequence: CASSSPRGSANEKLFF. CDR3 coding DNA: TGTGCCAGCAGCTCCCCAAGGGGCTCGGCTAATGAAAAACTGTTTTTT. This chain connects TRBV7-9 to TRBJ1-4; D may be TRBD1 (5 bases). CDR1 is SEHNR, CDR2 FQNEAQ, per germline (reference sequence). The germline V and J ends were trimmed by 4 bases and 3 bases, with 15 bases remaining between them. This CDR3 is built from 16 residues. Full variable domain (outside the CDR3, taken from reference TRBV7-9 and TRBJ1-4): DTGVSQNPRHKITKRGQNVTFRCDPISEHNRLYWYRQTLGQGPEFLTYFQNEAQLEKSRLLSDRFSAERPKGSFSTLEIQRTEQGDSAMYLCASSSPRGSANEKLFFGSGTQLSVL.

This CDR3 reads CASSSDRLNTEAFF. The CDR3 nucleotides read TGTGCCAGCAGCTCGGACAGGTTGAACACTGAAGCTTTCTTT. The rearrangement uses TRBV7-8 and TRBJ1-1, with 7 bases lining up with TRBD1. The CDR3 loop spans 14 amino acids. The germline CDR1 and CDR2 sequences are SGHVS and FQNEAQ. Losses at the gene ends were 4 bases for V and 0 bases for J; bases not matched to a gene: 2.

This clone was observed a handful of times. Here the CDR3 DNA reads TGTGCCAGCAGCTTACAGGGGGTCTACGAGCAGTACTTC. This sequence encodes CASSLQGVYEQYF. The gene calls are TRBV7-9 and TRBJ2-7; TRBD1 aligns across 7 bases. Germline assignment: CDR1 SEHNR and CDR2 FQNEAQ (reference sequence). V dropped 2 bases and J dropped 3; count of bases not matched to a gene: 1. The CDR3 is made up of 13 amino acids.